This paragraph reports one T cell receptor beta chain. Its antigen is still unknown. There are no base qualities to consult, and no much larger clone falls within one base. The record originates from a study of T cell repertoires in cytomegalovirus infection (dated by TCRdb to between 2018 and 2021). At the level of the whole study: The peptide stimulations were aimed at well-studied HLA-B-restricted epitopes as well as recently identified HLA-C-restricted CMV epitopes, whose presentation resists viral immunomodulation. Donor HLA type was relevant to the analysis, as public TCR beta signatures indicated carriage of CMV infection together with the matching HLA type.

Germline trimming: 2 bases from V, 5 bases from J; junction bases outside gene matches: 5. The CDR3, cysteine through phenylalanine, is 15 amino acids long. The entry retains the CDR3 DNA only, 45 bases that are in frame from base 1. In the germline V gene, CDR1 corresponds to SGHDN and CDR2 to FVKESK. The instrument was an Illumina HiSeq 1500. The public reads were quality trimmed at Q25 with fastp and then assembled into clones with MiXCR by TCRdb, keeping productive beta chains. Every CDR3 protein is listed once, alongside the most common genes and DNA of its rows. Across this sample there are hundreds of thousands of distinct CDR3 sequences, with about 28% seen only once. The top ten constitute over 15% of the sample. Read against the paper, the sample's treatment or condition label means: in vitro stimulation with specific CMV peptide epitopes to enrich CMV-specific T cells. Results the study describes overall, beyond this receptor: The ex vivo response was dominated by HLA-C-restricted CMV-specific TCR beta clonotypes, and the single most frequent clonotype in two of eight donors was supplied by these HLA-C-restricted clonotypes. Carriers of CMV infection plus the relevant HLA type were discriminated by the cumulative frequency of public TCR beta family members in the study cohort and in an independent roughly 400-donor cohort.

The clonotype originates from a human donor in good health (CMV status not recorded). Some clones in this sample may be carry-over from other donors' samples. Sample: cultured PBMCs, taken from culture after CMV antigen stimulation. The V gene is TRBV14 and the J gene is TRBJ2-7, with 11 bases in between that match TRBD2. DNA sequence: TGTGCCAGCAGCCAACTTAGCGGGAGGGTAGACGAGCAGTACTTC. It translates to CASSQLSGRVDEQYF.